The 30 T cell receptor beta chains reported below all come from one sample, sequenced in a study of metastatic and nonmetastatic thyroid tumors (dated by TCRdb to the early 2020s). Preparation of the library involved PCR. Sequencing took place on an Illumina HiSeq 4000. TCRdb reran the public reads through fastp at Q25 and MiXCR, keeping productive beta chains. In this sample the table shows about 92,000 clones, about 15% of which occur a single time. The top ten clonotypes cover roughly 3.9% of the sample. Before undergoing thyroid surgery, none of the patients had been given any kind of treatment. Sequenced input: blood. These receptor sequences come from a female donor with papillary thyroid cancer or a benign thyroid nodule (not recorded which). Some clones in this sample may be carry-over from other donors' samples.

This clone was detected only a few times. The chain has TRBV28 and TRBJ2-3; D is possibly TRBD1 (6 bases). V was cut by 11 bases and J by 4 bases, with 13 bases left in between. This CDR3 contains 12 residues. From germline, CDR1 is MDHEN and CDR2 SYDVKM. The CDR3 DNA reads TGTGCCTCGTCCTCAGGGGCAGATACGCAGTATTTT. Amino acids: CASSSGADTQYF.

This clone has at least ten counts. The V call is TRBV15, the J call TRBJ2-5; D gene unclear. With 0 bases removed from V and 5 bases from J, the gap between germline ends came to 13 bases. Germline lookup yields CDR1 LNHNV and CDR2 YYDKDF (reference sequence). This CDR3 is built from 15 residues. CDR3 bases: TGTGCCACCAGCAGAGATGGGAACGGTGGGGAGACCCAGTACTTC. Amino acid sequence: CATSRDGNGGETQYF.

This clone was recorded many times. The chain carries TRBV19 and TRBJ2-3; 8 bases match TRBD2. V lost 6 bases and J lost 6; bases outside the gene matches: 5. The CDR3 totals 13 residues. Germline values: CDR1 LNHDA, CDR2 SQIVND (reference sequence). CDR3 amino acids: CASRGSGEDTQYF. Here the CDR3 DNA reads TGTGCCAGTAGAGGTAGCGGGGAGGATACGCAGTATTTT.

Judged by abundance, this clone is medium-sized. The rearrangement joins TRBV27 to TRBJ1-1; D gene unclear. This CDR3 region has 15 residues. V lost 3 bases and J 7 bases, leaving 18 bases between the germline ends. In germline, CDR1 is MNHEY, CDR2 SMNVEV (reference sequence). Written as DNA, the CDR3 is TGTGCCAGCAGTTTTAGAGGTTCGGCGTATGGTGAAGCTTTCTTT. Residues: CASSFRGSAYGEAFF.

Turning to this clone: One base away lies a much larger clone, so this may be a sequencing read error. The J gene is TRBJ1-4, the V gene TRBV9; 9 nucleotides match TRBD1. The CDR3 sequence is 18 residues long. V was clipped by 4 bases and J by 0 bases; unmatched bases: 10. In germline, CDR1 is SGDLS, CDR2 YYNGEE. CDR3 region: CASSLGQGVFSTNEKLFF. Written as DNA, the CDR3 is TGTGCCAGCAGCCTGGGACAGGGAGTTTTCTCAACTAATGAAAAACTGTTTTTT.

At least ten counts were recorded for this clone. V gene TRBV20-1 combines with J gene TRBJ2-1; unclear D gene. Trimming removed 3 bases at V and 11 bases at J, with 14 bases between. The CDR3 is 12 residues long. The germline V gene has CDR1 DFQATT and CDR2 SNEGSKA (reference sequence). CDR3: CSASSVNSKQFF. The CDR3 nucleotides are TGCAGTGCTAGTTCGGTGAACAGCAAGCAGTTCTTC.

As to this clone: A read error may explain this, as a much larger clone is one base away. Other DNA sequences of this sample code for an identical CDR3. J is TRBJ2-3 and V is TRBV5-1; D unresolved. Trimming left V 6 bases short and J 1 base short, with 9 bases between. The CDR3 has 13 amino acids. Per germline, CDR1 SGHRS and CDR2 YFSETQ. The CDR3 bases are TGCGCCAGCAACCCTGGGGGCACAGATACGCAGTATTTT. Encoded protein: CASNPGGTDTQYF.

On this clone: It may be a read error: a sequence one base away is much more abundant. The chain is built from TRBV5-4 and TRBJ2-7; D is possibly TRBD1 (6 bases). Trimming took off 4 bases at V and 3 bases at J, with 17 bases between the two ends. CDR3 size: 15 residues. Germline V gives CDR1 SGHNT, CDR2 YYREEE (reference sequence). Written as DNA, the CDR3 is TGTGCCAGCAGCCCTGTTGGGACACTAATCTACGAGCAGTACTTC. Translating gives CASSPVGTLIYEQYF.

This clone was observed many times. CDR3 in DNA: TGTGCCAGCAGCCGGACTTTGGTAGCGGATACGCAGTATTTT. As protein: CASSRTLVADTQYF. The chain employs TRBV4-2 and TRBJ2-3; the D gene is possibly TRBD2 (5 bases). Germline-derived CDR1 and CDR2 are LGHNA and YNFKEQ. Trimming shortened V by 4 bases and J by 6 bases, and 14 bases separated the two germline ends. This CDR3 contains 14 residues.

The V call is TRBV12-3 or TRBV12-4, the J call TRBJ1-4; D call uncertain. Trimming pared 2 bases from V and 3 bases from J, leaving 7 bases between. CDR3 length: 14 amino acids. DNA for the CDR3: TGTGCCAGCAGTTTATGGGGTCCTAATGAAAAACTGTTTTTT. It translates to CASSLWGPNEKLFF.

J is TRBJ1-1 and V is TRBV20-1; D ambiguous. This CDR3 is 10 amino acids long. V was trimmed by 2 bases and J by 5 bases, leaving 3 bases between them. In germline, CDR1 is DFQATT, CDR2 SNEGSKA (reference sequence). The CDR3 reads CSARRTEAFF. DNA for the CDR3: TGCAGTGCTAGACGGACTGAAGCTTTCTTT.

This chain joins TRBV27 and TRBJ1-6; D possibly corresponds to TRBD1 (6 bases). Deletions cut 2 bases from V and 6 bases from J, with 11 bases between. The CDR3 is 15 residues long. The germline V gene encodes CDR1 MNHEY and CDR2 SMNVEV (reference sequence). CDR3 region: CASSLARTANSPLHF. CDR3 coding DNA: TGTGCCAGCAGTTTAGCTCGGACAGCTAATTCACCCCTCCACTTT.

This clone was recorded many times. This sequence joins TRBV12-3 or TRBV12-4 and TRBJ1-5; no definite D call. The CDR3 is made up of 13 amino acids. V was trimmed by 7 bases and J by 4 bases, leaving 11 bases between them. CDR3 loop: CASNLQSNQPQHF. In DNA form, the CDR3 reads TGTGCCAGCAACCTCCAGTCAAATCAGCCCCAGCATTTT.

This clone has at least ten counts. CDR3 sequence (DNA): TGTGCCAGCAGCTCATATCCACTTGAGAATACTGAAGCTTTCTTT. This gives the protein CASSSYPLENTEAFF. The rearrangement joins TRBV7-9 to TRBJ1-1; D is uncertain. V shed 4 bases and J shed 5 bases, with 17 bases lying between them. CDR3 length equals 15 residues. CDR1 and CDR2 (germline): SEHNR, FQNEAQ (reference sequence).

There are many counts of this clone. J is TRBJ2-2 and V is TRBV28, with 8 bases fitting TRBD2. The CDR3 is 16 amino acids. CDR1 and CDR2 from the germline V gene are MDHEN and SYDVKM. V lost 5 bases and J lost 7; bases outside the gene matches: 12. The chain's CDR3 is CASSSRLALLLGELFF. DNA of the CDR3: TGTGCCAGCAGTAGTCGACTAGCGCTCTTACTCGGGGAGCTGTTTTTT.

This clone was found many times. The chain joins TRBV27 to TRBJ2-3; 10 bases map to TRBD1. The CDR3 runs to 15 residues. Germline V CDR1 and CDR2: MNHEY, SMNVEV (reference sequence). The junction had 6 bases not matched to a gene; V was cut back by 7 bases and J by 2 bases. CDR3 nucleotide sequence: TGTGCCAGCAACGTGGGACAGGGGACCACAGATACGCAGTATTTT. Translating it yields CASNVGQGTTDTQYF.

This clone was counted a few times. A read error may explain this, as a much larger clone is one base away. This chain joins TRBV3-1 and TRBJ2-1; either TRBD1 or TRBD2 may fit D (5 bases each). Per the germline V gene, CDR1 is LGHDT and CDR2 is YNNKEL (reference sequence). CDR3 length equals 11 residues. The CDR3 nucleotides read TGTGCCAGCAGCCGGGGGAATGATCAGTTCTTC. Translation: CASSRGNDQFF.

This clone was seen at least ten times. V is TRBV12-5 and J is TRBJ2-1; TRBD1 might be the D (6 bases). This CDR3 is built from 13 residues. The V end lost 5 bases, the J end lost 7 bases, and 12 bases lay between the germline ends. In germline, CDR1 is LGHNT, CDR2 FRNRAP. In DNA form, the CDR3 reads TGTGCTAGTGGTCCTGGGACACCAAATGAGCAGTTCTTC. It codes for CASGPGTPNEQFF.

On this clone itself: The junction departs from germline at one end; a sequencing error may be responsible. The V and J genes are TRBV28 and TRBJ2-2; no definite D call. The V gene's germline CDR1 is MDHEN and CDR2 SYDVKM. The CDR3 consists of 15 residues. CDR3 in DNA: TGTGCCTGCAGTTTATGGAATGTAAACACTGGGGAGCTGTTTTTT. Its protein is CACSLWNVNTGELFF.

This clone was recorded at least ten times. The chain combines TRBV5-1 with TRBJ2-1, with 7 bases matching TRBD2. This CDR3 has 14 residues. Germline V gene lookup returns CDR1 SGHRS and CDR2 YFSETQ. Losses at the gene ends were 0 bases for V and 7 bases for J; bases not matched to a gene: 4. The chain's CDR3 is CASSLETSPNEQFF. The CDR3 DNA sequence: TGCGCCAGCAGCTTGGAGACTAGCCCTAATGAGCAGTTCTTC.

The sample holds many counts of this clone. The chain uses TRBV6-1 and TRBJ1-2; D gene ambiguous. CDR1 and CDR2 (germline): MNHNS, SASEGT. The CDR3 consists of 15 residues. The V and J ends lost 6 bases and 2 bases respectively, with 16 bases between them. The CDR3 sequence: CASSPGSFSNYGYTF. The CDR3 nucleotides are TGTGCCAGCAGCCCCGGGAGTTTCTCGAACTATGGCTACACCTTC.

On this clone itself: This may be a read error: a much more frequent sequence differs by one nucleotide. The chain uses TRBV20-1 and TRBJ2-3; D not resolved. The germline V gene encodes CDR1 DFQATT and CDR2 SNEGSKA (reference sequence). Trimming removed 4 bases at V and 0 bases at J, with 14 bases between. There are 15 residues in the CDR3. The CDR3 loop reads CSAIVRETSTDTQYF. CDR3 DNA: TGCAGTGCTATAGTTCGAGAGACTAGCACAGATACGCAGTATTTT.

This clone was seen a handful of times. The chain is built from TRBV2 and TRBJ2-1, with D possibly TRBD1 on 5 matching bases. CDR3 length: 15 amino acids. Trimming removed 5 bases from V and 2 bases from J, with 13 bases in between. CDR1 and CDR2 from the germline V gene are SNHLY and FYNNEI. DNA for the CDR3: TGTGCCAGCAGTCCGCAGGGATCAACCTACAATGAGCAGTTCTTC. This codes for CASSPQGSTYNEQFF.

As DNA, the CDR3 is TGTGCCAGCGACTCGGGGCAGGGAGTGAACACTGAAGCTTTCTTT. Translated: CASDSGQGVNTEAFF. The chain combines TRBV5-8 with TRBJ1-1, with TRBD1 as a possible D gene (5 bases). The germline CDR1 and CDR2 sequences are SGHTS and YDEGEE. The V end lost 7 bases, the J end lost 0 bases, and 16 bases lay between the germline ends. The CDR3 has 15 amino acids.

About this clone itself: One base away lies a much larger clone, so this may be a sequencing read error. The V and J genes are TRBV5-1 and TRBJ1-1; D gene unclear. CDR3 size: 15 residues. Germline lookup yields CDR1 SGHRS and CDR2 YFSETQ. The V end lost 0 bases, the J end lost 1 base, and 10 bases lay between the germline ends. CDR3 coding DNA: TGCGCCAGCAGCTTGGGGACCTTCCAGAACACTGAAGCTTTCTTT. This encodes CASSLGTFQNTEAFF.

This clone occurred many times. A read error may account for a junction end that differs from germline. This chain links TRBV6-2 or TRBV6-3 with TRBJ2-6; 8 nucleotides line up with TRBD1. The CDR3 loop spans 19 amino acids. Germline CDR1 is MNHEY and CDR2 is SVGEGT. CDR3 amino acids: CASTPRMTGALTGANVLIF. The CDR3, as DNA: TGTGCCAGCACCCCCCGGATGACAGGGGCCCTCACTGGGGCCAACGTCCTGATTTTC.

Comments on this clone: Being one base from a much bigger clone, this may be a read error. The chain combines TRBV11-2 with TRBJ2-3, with D perhaps being TRBD1 or TRBD2 (5 bases each). Germline V gives CDR1 SGHAT, CDR2 FQNNGV. Trimming pared 1 base from V and 5 bases from J, leaving 16 bases between. The CDR3 is made up of 16 amino acids. The CDR3 here is CASSLGDARSKDTQYF. The CDR3 DNA follows: TGTGCCAGCAGCTTAGGGGACGCCCGCTCCAAAGATACGCAGTATTTT.

This clone came up a few times. A much larger clone is a single base away; this may be a read error. This chain uses TRBV19 with TRBJ1-2; D is possibly TRBD1 (6 bases). The CDR3 contains 16 residues. Per the germline V gene, CDR1 is LNHDA and CDR2 is SQIVND (reference sequence). CDR3: CASTRTARQGDYGHTF. The CDR3 DNA reads as TGTGCCAGTACCCGGACAGCTCGCCAAGGGGACTATGGCCACACCTTC.

This clone was picked up many times. The rearrangement uses TRBV30 and TRBJ1-1; weak D call: TRBD1 (6 bases). Trimming cost V 5 bases and J 3 bases, with 16 bases left between them. The CDR3 loop spans 14 amino acids. CDR1 GTSNPN and CDR2 SVGIG come from the germline V gene (reference sequence). CDR3 bases: TGTGCCTGGCGGACTCAGGGGAGGGACACTGAAGCTTTCTTT. Translated: CAWRTQGRDTEAFF. The full variable domain, with the rest looked up from reference TRBV30 and TRBJ1-1, is SQTIHQWPATLVQPVGSPLSLECTVEGTSNPNLYWYRQAAGRGLQLLFYSVGIGQISSEVPQNLSASRPQDRQFILSSKKLLLSDSGFYLCAWRTQGRDTEAFFGQGTRLTVV.

This clone occurred a few times. V usage is TRBV27 and J usage is TRBJ2-3, with D uncertain. The CDR3 contains 13 residues. V shed 7 bases and J shed 1 base, with 9 bases lying between them. The germline V gene encodes CDR1 MNHEY and CDR2 SMNVEV (reference sequence). The CDR3 nucleotides are TGTGCCAGCATCCTGACTGGCACAGATACGCAGTATTTT. Amino acid sequence: CASILTGTDTQYF.